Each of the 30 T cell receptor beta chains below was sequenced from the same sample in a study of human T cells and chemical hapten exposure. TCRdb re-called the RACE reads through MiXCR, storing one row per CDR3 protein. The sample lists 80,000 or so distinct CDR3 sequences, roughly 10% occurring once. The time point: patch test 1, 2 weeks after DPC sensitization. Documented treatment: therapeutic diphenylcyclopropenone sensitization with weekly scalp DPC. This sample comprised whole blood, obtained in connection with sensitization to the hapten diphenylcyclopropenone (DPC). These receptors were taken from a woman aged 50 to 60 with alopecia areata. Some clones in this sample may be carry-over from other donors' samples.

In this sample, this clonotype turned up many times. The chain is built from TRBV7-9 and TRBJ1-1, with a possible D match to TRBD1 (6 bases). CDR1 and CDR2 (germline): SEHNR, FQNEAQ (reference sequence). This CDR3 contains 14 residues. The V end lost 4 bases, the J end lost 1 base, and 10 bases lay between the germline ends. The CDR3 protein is CASSSRGPNTEAFF. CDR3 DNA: TGTGCCAGCAGCTCCAGGGGCCCGAACACTGAAGCTTTCTTT.

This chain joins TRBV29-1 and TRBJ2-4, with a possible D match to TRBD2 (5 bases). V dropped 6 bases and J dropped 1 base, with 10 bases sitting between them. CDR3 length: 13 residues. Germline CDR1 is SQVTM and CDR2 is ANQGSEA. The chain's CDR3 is CSVQEAAKNIQYF. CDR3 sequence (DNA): TGCAGCGTCCAGGAGGCGGCCAAAAACATTCAGTACTTC. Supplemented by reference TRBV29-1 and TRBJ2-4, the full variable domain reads SAVISQKPSRDICQRGTSLTIQCQVDSQVTMMFWYRQQPGQSLTLIATANQGSEATYESGFVIDKFPISRPNLTFSTLTVSNMSPEDSSIYLCSVQEAAKNIQYFGAGTRLSVL.

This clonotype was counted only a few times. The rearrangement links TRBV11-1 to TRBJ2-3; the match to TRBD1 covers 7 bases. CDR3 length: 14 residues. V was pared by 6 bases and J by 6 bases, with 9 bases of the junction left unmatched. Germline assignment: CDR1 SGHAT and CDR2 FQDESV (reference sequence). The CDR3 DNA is TGTGCCAGCAGTCTAGACAGGGCACGGGATACGCAGTATTTT. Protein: CASSLDRARDTQYF.

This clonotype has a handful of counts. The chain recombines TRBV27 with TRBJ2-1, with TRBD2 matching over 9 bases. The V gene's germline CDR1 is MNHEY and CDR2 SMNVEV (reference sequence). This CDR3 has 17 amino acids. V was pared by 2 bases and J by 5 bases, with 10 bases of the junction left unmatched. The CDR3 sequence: CASSLRSSAGGNNEQFF. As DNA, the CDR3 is TGTGCCAGCAGTTTAAGGTCGTCGGCGGGAGGGAACAATGAGCAGTTCTTC.

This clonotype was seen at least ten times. This CDR3 is CASSHTGTGVNTEAFF. The CDR3 nucleotides are TGTGCCAGCAGCCATACCGGGACAGGAGTAAACACTGAAGCTTTCTTT. This chain links TRBV3-1 with TRBJ1-1, with TRBD1 matching over 8 bases. CDR3 length: 16 residues. V dropped 3 bases and J dropped 2; count of bases not matched to a gene: 8. From germline, CDR1 is LGHDT and CDR2 YNNKEL (reference sequence).

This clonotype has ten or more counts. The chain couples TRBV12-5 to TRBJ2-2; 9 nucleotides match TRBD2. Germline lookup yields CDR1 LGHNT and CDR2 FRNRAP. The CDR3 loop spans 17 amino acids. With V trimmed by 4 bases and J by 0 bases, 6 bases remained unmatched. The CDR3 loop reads CASGSGLAGANTGELFF. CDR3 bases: TGTGCTAGTGGTTCGGGACTAGCAGGCGCGAACACCGGGGAGCTGTTTTTT.

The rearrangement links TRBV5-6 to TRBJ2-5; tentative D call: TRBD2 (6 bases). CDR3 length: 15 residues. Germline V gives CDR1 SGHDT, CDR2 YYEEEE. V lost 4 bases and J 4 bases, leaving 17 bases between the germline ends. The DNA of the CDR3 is TGTGCCAGCAGCCTGGCACCTAGCGTGGGAGAGACCCAGTACTTC. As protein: CASSLAPSVGETQYF. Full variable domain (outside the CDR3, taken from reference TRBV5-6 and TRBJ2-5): DAGVTQSPTHLIKTRGQQVTLRCSPKSGHDTVSWYQQALGQGPQFIFQYYEEEERQRGNFPDRFSGHQFPNYSSELNVNALLLGDSALYLCASSLAPSVGETQYFGPGTRLLVL.

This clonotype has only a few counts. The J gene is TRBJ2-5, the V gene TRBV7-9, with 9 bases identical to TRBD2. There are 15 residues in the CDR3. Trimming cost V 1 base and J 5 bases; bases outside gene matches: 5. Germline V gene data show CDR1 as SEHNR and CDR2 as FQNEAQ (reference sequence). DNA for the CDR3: TGTGCCAGCAGCTTAGGGTCTAGCGGGACGGAGACCCAGTACTTC. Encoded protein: CASSLGSSGTETQYF.

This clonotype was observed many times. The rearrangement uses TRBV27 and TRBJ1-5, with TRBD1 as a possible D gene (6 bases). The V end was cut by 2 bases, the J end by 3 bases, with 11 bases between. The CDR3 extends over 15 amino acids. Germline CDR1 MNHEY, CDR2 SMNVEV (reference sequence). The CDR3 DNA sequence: TGTGCCAGCAGTTTAAGTAGGACAGTCAATCAGCCCCAGCATTTT. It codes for CASSLSRTVNQPQHF.

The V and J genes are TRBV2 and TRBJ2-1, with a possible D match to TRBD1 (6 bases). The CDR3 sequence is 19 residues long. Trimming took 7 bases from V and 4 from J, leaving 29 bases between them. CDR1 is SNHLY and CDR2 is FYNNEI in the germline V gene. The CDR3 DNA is TGTGCCAGCACAACAAATCGGCCCCAGGGGAGACTCAATTACAATGAGCAGTTCTTC. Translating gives CASTTNRPQGRLNYNEQFF.

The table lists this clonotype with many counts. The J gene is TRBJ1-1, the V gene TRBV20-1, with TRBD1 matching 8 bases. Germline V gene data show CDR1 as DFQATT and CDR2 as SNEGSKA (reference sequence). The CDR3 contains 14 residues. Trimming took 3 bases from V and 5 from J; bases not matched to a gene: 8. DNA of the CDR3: TGCAGTGCTAGTGGGGACAGGCGAGGGACTGAAGCTTTCTTT. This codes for CSASGDRRGTEAFF.

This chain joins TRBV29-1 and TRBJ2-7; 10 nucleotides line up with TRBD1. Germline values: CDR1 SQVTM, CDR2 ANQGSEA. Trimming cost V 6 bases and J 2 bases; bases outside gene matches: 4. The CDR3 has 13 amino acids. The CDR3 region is CSVRDRGPYEQYF. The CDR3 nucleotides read TGCAGCGTCCGTGACAGGGGGCCCTACGAGCAGTACTTC.

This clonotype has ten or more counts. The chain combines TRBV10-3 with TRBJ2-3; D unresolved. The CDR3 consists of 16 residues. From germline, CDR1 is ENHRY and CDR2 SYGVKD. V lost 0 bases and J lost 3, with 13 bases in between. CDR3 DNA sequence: TGTGCCATCAGTGAGTCGAAAAGGGCGCAAACAGATACGCAGTATTTT. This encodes CAISESKRAQTDTQYF.

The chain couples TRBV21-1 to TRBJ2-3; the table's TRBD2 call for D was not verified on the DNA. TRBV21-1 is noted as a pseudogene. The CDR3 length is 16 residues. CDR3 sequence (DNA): TGTGCCAGCAGCAAATTAGGGCCCCCGGCGGGAGATACGCAGTATTTT. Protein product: CASSKLGPPAGDTQYF.

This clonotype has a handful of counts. The chain's CDR3 is CASGTGTSGNIQYF. CDR3 sequence (DNA): TGTGCCAGCGGAACCGGGACTAGCGGAAACATTCAGTACTTC. V gene TRBV9 combines with J gene TRBJ2-4; 11 bases agree with TRBD2. The junction had 6 bases not matched to a gene; V was cut back by 7 bases and J by 6 bases. This CDR3 spans 14 amino acids. Germline CDR1 is SGDLS and CDR2 is YYNGEE.

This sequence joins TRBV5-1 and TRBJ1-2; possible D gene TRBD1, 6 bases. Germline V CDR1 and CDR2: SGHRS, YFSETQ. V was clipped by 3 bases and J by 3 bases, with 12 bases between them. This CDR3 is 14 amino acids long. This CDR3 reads CASSSQGLDYGYTF. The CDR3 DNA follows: TGCGCCAGCAGCTCACAGGGATTGGACTATGGCTACACCTTC. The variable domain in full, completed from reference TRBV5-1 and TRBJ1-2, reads KAGVTQTPRYLIKTRGQQVTLSCSPISGHRSVSWYQQTPGQGLQFLFEYFSETQRNKGNFPGRFSGRQFSNSRSEMNVSTLELGDSALYLCASSSQGLDYGYTFGSGTRLTVV.

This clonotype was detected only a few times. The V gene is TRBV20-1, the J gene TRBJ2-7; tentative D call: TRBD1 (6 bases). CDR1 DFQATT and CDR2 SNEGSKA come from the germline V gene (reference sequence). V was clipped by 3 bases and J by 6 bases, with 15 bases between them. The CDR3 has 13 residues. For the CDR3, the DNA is TGCAGTGCTAGCCGGACAGTGTTAGGCGAGCAGTACTTC. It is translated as CSASRTVLGEQYF.

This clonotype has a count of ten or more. CDR3 loop: CASSLPGQVNIQYF. Written as DNA, the CDR3 is TGTGCCAGCAGTTTGCCAGGGCAAGTAAACATTCAGTACTTC. The chain combines TRBV12-3 or TRBV12-4 with TRBJ2-4; perhaps TRBD1 as D (5 bases). The CDR3 length is 14 residues. Trimming left V 3 bases short and J 6 bases short, with 12 bases between.

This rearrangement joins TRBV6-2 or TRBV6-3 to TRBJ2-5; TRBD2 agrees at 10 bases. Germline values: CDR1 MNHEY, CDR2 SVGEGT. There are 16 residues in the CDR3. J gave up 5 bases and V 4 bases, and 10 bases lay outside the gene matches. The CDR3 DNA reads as TGTGCCAGCAGTTCGGGACTAGCGCTACTAGGGGAGACCCAGTACTTC. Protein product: CASSSGLALLGETQYF.

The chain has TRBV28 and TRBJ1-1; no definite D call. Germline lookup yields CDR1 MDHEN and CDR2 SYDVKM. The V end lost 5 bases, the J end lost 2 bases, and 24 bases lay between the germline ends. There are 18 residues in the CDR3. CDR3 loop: CASSLIGLSVRRNTEAFF. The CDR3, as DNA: TGTGCCAGCAGTCTTATAGGCCTTTCGGTTCGGAGAAACACTGAAGCTTTCTTT. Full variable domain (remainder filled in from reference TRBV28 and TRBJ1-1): DVKVTQSSRYLVKRTGEKVFLECVQDMDHENMFWYRQDPGLGLRLIYFSYDVKMKEKGDIPEGYSVSREKKERFSLILESASTNQTSMYLCASSLIGLSVRRNTEAFFGQGTRLTVV.

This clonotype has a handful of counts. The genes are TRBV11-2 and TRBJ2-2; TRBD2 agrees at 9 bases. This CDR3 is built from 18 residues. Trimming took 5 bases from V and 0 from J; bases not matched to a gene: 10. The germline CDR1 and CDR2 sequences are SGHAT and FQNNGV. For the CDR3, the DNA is TGTGCCAGCAGCGGGGGGACTAGCAAGAATGCGAACACCGGGGAGCTGTTTTTT. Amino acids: CASSGGTSKNANTGELFF.

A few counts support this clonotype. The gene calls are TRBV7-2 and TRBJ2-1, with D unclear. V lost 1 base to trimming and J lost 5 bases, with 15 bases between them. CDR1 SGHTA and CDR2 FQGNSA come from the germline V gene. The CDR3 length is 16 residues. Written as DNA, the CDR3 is TGTGCCAGCAGCTTAGTTCGAAAGGGAACCCACAATGAGCAGTTCTTC. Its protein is CASSLVRKGTHNEQFF. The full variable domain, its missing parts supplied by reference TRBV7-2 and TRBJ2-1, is GAGVSQSPSNKVTEKGKDVELRCDPISGHTALYWYRQSLGQGLEFLIYFQGNSAPDKSGLPSDRFSAERTGGSVSTLTIQRTQQEDSAVYLCASSLVRKGTHNEQFFGPGTRLTVL.

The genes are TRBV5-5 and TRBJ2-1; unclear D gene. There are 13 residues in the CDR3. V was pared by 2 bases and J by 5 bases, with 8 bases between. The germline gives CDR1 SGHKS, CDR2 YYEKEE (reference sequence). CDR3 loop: CASSFDADNEQFF. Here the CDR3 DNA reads TGTGCCAGCAGCTTTGACGCTGACAATGAGCAGTTCTTC. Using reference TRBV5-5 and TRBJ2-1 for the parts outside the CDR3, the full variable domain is DAGVTQSPTHLIKTRGQQVTLRCSPISGHKSVSWYQQVLGQGPQFIFQYYEKEERGRGNFPDRFSARQFPNYSSELNVNALLLGDSALYLCASSFDADNEQFFGPGTRLTVL.

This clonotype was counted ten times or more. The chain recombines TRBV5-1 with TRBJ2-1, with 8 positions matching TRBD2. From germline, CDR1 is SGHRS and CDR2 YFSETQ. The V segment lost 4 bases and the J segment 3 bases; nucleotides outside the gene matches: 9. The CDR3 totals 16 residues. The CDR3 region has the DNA TGCGCCAGCAGCCGGACGGGACTAGTCAACTACAATGAGCAGTTCTTC. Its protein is CASSRTGLVNYNEQFF.

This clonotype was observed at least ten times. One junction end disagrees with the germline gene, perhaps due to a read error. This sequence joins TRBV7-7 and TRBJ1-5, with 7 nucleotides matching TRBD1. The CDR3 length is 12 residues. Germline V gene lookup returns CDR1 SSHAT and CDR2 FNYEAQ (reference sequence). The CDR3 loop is CASSQGEQPQHF. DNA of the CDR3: TGTGCTAGCAGCCAGGGGGAACAGCCCCAGCATTTT. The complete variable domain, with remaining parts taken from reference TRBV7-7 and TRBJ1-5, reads GAGVSQSPRYKVTKRGQDVTLRCDPISSHATLYWYQQALGQGPEFLTYFNYEAQPDKSGLPSDRFSAERPEGSISTLTIQRTEQRDSAMYRCASSQGEQPQHFGDGTRLSIL.

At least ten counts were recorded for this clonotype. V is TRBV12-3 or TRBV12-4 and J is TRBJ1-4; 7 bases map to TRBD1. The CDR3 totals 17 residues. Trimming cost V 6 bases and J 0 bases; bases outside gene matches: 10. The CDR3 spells CASSTTGRGATNEKLFF. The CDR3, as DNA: TGTGCCAGCAGCACGACAGGGCGGGGGGCAACTAATGAAAAACTGTTTTTT.

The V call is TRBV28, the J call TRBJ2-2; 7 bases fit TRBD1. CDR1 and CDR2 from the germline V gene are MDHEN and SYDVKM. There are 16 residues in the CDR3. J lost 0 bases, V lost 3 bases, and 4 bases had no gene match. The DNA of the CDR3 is TGTGCCAGCAGTTTCTGGGGACAGCCGAACACCGGGGAGCTGTTTTTT. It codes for CASSFWGQPNTGELFF. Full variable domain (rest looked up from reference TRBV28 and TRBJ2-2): DVKVTQSSRYLVKRTGEKVFLECVQDMDHENMFWYRQDPGLGLRLIYFSYDVKMKEKGDIPEGYSVSREKKERFSLILESASTNQTSMYLCASSFWGQPNTGELFFGEGSRLTVL.

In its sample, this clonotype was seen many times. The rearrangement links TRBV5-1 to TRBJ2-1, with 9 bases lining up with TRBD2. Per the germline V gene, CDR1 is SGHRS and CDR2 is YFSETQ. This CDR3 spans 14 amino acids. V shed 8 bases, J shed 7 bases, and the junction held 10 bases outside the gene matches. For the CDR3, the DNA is TGCGCCAGTGCCGGGCTAGCGGGATCAAATGAGCAGTTCTTC. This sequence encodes CASAGLAGSNEQFF.

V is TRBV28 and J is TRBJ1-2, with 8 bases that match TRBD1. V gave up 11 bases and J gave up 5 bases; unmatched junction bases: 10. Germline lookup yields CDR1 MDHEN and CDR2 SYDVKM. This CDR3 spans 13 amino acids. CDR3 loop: CAASGGVLYGYTF. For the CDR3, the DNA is TGTGCCGCGTCAGGGGGCGTTCTGTATGGCTACACCTTC.

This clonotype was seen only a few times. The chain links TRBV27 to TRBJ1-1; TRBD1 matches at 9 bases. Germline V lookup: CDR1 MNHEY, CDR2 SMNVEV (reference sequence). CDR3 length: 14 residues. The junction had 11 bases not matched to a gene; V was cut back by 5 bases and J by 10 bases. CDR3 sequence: CASSQDRGMVGAFF. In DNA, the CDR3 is TGTGCCAGCAGTCAGGACAGGGGAATGGTGGGAGCTTTCTTT.